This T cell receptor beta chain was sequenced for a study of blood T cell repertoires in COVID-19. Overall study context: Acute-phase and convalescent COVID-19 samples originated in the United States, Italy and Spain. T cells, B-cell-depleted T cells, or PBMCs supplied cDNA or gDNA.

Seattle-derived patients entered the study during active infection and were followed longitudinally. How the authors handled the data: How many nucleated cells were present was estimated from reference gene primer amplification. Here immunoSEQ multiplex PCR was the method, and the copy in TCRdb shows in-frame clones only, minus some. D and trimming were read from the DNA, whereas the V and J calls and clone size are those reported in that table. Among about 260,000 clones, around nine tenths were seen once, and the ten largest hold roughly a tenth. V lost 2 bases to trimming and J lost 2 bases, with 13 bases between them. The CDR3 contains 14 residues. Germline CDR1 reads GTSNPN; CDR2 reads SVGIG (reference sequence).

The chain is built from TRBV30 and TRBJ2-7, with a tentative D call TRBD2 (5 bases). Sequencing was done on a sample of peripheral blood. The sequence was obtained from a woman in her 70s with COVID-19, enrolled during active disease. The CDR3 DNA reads TGTGCCTGGAGTATTGGCCGGGGTACCTACGAGCAGTACTTC. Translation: CAWSIGRGTYEQYF.